This T cell receptor beta chain was identified in a study of cytomegalovirus exposure and HLA in healthy donors. This CDR3 is 14 amino acids long. Germline CDR1 reads MNHEY; CDR2 reads SVGAGI. V lost 8 bases and J lost 7, with 18 bases in between. Primers for the PCR totalled 60 Vbeta and 13 Jbeta. As handled by the study authors: Approximately 78 million unique TCR beta chains, roughly 11 million of them shared, were counted by a later analysis. Using immunoSEQ multiplex PCR, the repertoire was profiled, and TCRdb retains in-frame clones only, with some absent. V and J calls and clone size are as listed in that table; D and trimming were resolved from the DNA. Seen here are some 190,000 clones, approximately 80% observed once, and the top ten hold approximately 1.3%.

This TCR derives from a boy aged 2 to 10 in good health and CMV-seronegative. This chain connects TRBV6-5 to TRBJ1-3, with D unresolved. The sequencing input was PBMCs. The CDR3 loop is CASGRGPGGNTIYF. CDR3 coding DNA: TGTGCCAGCGGCCGAGGCCCCGGTGGGAACACCATATATTTT.